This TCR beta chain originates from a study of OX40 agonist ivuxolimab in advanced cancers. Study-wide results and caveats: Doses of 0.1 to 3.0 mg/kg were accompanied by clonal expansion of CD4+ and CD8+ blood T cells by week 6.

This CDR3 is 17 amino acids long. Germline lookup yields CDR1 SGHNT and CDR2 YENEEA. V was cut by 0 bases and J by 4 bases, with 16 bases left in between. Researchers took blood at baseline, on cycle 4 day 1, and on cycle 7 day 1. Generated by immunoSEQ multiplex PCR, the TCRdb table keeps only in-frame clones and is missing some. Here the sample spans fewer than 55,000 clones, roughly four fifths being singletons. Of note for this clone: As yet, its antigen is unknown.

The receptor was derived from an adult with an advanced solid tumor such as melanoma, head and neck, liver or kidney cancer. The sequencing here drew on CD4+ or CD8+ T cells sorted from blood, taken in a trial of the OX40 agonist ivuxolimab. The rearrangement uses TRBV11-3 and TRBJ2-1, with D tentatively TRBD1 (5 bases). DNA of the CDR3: TGTGCCAGCAGCTTAGATATGAACAGGCGCAGTTACAATGAGCAGTTCTTC. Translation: CASSLDMNRRSYNEQFF.